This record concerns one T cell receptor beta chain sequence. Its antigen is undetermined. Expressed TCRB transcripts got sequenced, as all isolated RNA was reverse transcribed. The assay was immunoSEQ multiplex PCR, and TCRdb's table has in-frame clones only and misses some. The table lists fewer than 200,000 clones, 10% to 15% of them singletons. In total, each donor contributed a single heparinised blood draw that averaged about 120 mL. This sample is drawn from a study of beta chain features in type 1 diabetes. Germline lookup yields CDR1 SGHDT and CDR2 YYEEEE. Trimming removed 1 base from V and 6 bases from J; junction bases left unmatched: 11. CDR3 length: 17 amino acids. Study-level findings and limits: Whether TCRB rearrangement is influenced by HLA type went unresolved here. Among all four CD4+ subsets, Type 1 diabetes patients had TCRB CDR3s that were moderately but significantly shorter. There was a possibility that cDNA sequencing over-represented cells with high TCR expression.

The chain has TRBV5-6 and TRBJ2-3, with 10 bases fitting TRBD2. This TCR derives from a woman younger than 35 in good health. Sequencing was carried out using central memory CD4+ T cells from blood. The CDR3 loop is CASSLSLLAGVADTQYF. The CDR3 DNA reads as TGTGCCAGCAGCTTGAGTCTGCTAGCGGGAGTTGCGGATACGCAGTATTTT.